The rows below give T cell receptor beta chains drawn from one sample of a study of T cells in Graves' hyperthyroidism and ophthalmopathy. TCRdb itself ran the multiplex PCR reads through MiXCR, one entry per CDR3 protein. The table lists hundreds of thousands of distinct CDR3 sequences, less than 45% of them singletons. The sequenced sample was peripheral blood or thyroid tissue (not recorded which). These receptors were collected from an adult man with Graves' disease, either hyperthyroidism or ophthalmopathy (not recorded which). Both conserved end residues are part of each CDR3. The D gene is left open where the match is weak. Where a row states a size, it is once, few, many or the class of an expanded clone; other rows omit it.

v_gene: TRBV29-1; j_gene: TRBJ1-1; abundance: few; d_gene: .; CDR3nt: TGCAGCGTTGGCGGGGGGGGGGCCGGACTCAACACTGAAGCTTTCTTT; CDR3aa: CSVGGGGAGLNTEAFF
v_gene: TRBV11-2; j_gene: TRBJ2-6; abundance: many; d_gene: .; CDR3nt: TGTGCCAGCAGCTTAGGTACTGAGGCCAACGTCCTGACTTTC; CDR3aa: CASSLGTEANVLTF
v_gene: TRBV12-3/TRBV12-4; j_gene: TRBJ1-5; abundance: few; d_gene: .; CDR3nt: TGTGCCAGCAGCCCCCTAGGGTCTTATCAGCCCCAGCATTTT; CDR3aa: CASSPLGSYQPQHF
v_gene: TRBV2; j_gene: TRBJ1-2; abundance: many; d_gene: .; CDR3nt: TGTGCCAGCAGGGCGGACGGAAACTATGGCTACACCTTC; CDR3aa: CASRADGNYGYTF
v_gene: TRBV29-1; j_gene: TRBJ1-5; abundance: many; d_gene: .; CDR3nt: TGCAGCGTCCGGGACAACCTCAATCAGCCCCAGCATTTT; CDR3aa: CSVRDNLNQPQHF
v_gene: TRBV20-1; j_gene: TRBJ1-1; abundance: .; d_gene: .; CDR3nt: TGCAGTGTCGATTGGACGGGAACGTACACTGAAGCTTTCTTT; CDR3aa: CSVDWTGTYTEAFF
v_gene: TRBV10-3; j_gene: TRBJ1-4; abundance: many; d_gene: .; CDR3nt: TGTGCCATCAGTGAAGGTCAGGGACGTGAAAAACTGTTTTTT; CDR3aa: CAISEGQGREKLFF
v_gene: TRBV6-5; j_gene: TRBJ1-1; abundance: many; d_gene: .; CDR3nt: TGTGCCAGCAGTTACCGACAGAACACTGAAGCTTTCTTT; CDR3aa: CASSYRQNTEAFF
v_gene: TRBV19; j_gene: TRBJ1-6; abundance: .; d_gene: .; CDR3nt: TGTGCCAGTAGAGCCGCCGGGACATCGATTGTTCACTTT; CDR3aa: CASRAAGTSIVHF
v_gene: TRBV7-9; j_gene: TRBJ1-6; abundance: few; d_gene: .; CDR3nt: TGTGCCAGCAGCTTGTACCGGGCGAATTCACCCCTCCACTTT; CDR3aa: CASSLYRANSPLHF
v_gene: TRBV29-1; j_gene: TRBJ1-2; abundance: .; d_gene: TRBD1; CDR3nt: TGCAGCGTTGAAAGGCAGGGGGGCCACTATGGCTACACCTTC; CDR3aa: CSVERQGGHYGYTF
v_gene: TRBV2; j_gene: TRBJ2-7; abundance: many; d_gene: .; CDR3nt: TGTGCCAGCAAGGAGCGGGCCTACGAGCAGTACTTC; CDR3aa: CASKERAYEQYF
v_gene: TRBV19; j_gene: TRBJ1-1; abundance: .; d_gene: .; CDR3nt: TGTGCCAGTAGTATACCGTATTCAGCTGAAGCTTTCTTT; CDR3aa: CASSIPYSAEAFF
v_gene: TRBV29-1; j_gene: TRBJ1-6; abundance: .; d_gene: .; CDR3nt: TGCAGCCTAAGGGACATCTATAATTCACCCCTCCACTTT; CDR3aa: CSLRDIYNSPLHF